The source of this T cell receptor beta chain is a study of T cell responses to AZD1222 COVID-19 vaccine. Generated by immunoSEQ multiplex PCR, the TCRdb table keeps only in-frame clones and is missing some. The sample carries 100,000 to 150,000 clones, about 87% recorded once. J was trimmed by 4 bases and V by 5 bases; bases with no gene match: 3. The germline V gene encodes CDR1 MNHEY and CDR2 SVGEGT. The length of the CDR3 is 13 residues. This clone showed up just once. Its specificity is unknown. Study results and caveats: Unmutated variant regions reportedly attract nearly half of all spike-specific TCRs. With two AZD1222 doses given, Spike-specific TCR breadth and depth both rose. Clonal diversity was possibly underestimated, and the donors were mostly white British, with more females. Baseline testing showed seropositivity in only six AZD1222 recipients.

V is TRBV6-2 or TRBV6-3 and J is TRBJ2-7, with 9 bases aligning to TRBD1. The origin of this receptor is an adult in good health. This specimen consisted of peripheral blood, obtained on day 0 of AZD1222 vaccination. The CDR3, as DNA: TGTGCCAGCAGTCGGGACAGGGCATACGAGCAGTACTTC. Amino acid sequence: CASSRDRAYEQYF.